This TCR beta chain was observed in a study of blood T cell repertoires in COVID-19. V lost 1 base and J 1 base, leaving 9 bases between the germline ends. CDR1 and CDR2 from the germline V gene are SGHVS and FQNEAQ. This CDR3 is 15 amino acids long. Method: immunoSEQ multiplex PCR; TCRdb's copy keeps in-frame clones and lacks some. The sample yields 140,000 to 150,000 clones, roughly 87% seen once. This clone was seen only once. The receptor comes from a woman aged 50 to 60 with acute or convalescent COVID-19. Sequences were obtained from peripheral blood. The chain is built from TRBV7-8 and TRBJ2-3; D remains ambiguous. The CDR3 loop is CASSLGPLGTDTQYF. In nucleotides, the CDR3 is TGTGCCAGCAGCTTAGGGCCCCTGGGCACAGATACGCAGTATTTT.